This T cell receptor (beta chain) was recovered during a study of blood T cell repertoires in COVID-19. Looking at the study overall: The origin of the acute and convalescent COVID-19 samples was the United States, Italy and Spain. PBMCs, B-cell-depleted T cells, or T cells provided the cDNA or gDNA that made up the material.

Germline V CDR1 and CDR2: MDHEN, SYDVKM. The CDR3 length is 17 residues. V shed 4 bases and J 13 bases; nucleotides not matched to a gene: 17. Source study methods: Reference gene primer amplification gave nucleated cell count estimates. Sequencing used immunoSEQ multiplex PCR; TCRdb keeps in-frame clones, though not all of them. D and trimming come from the DNA, and the V and J calls and clone size come from that table. Here the sample spans approximately 210,000 clones, 84% being singletons. The rearrangement joins TRBV28 to TRBJ1-6, with 9 bases matching TRBD1. The TCR was taken from a woman aged 45-65 years with active or convalescent COVID-19. The specimen sequenced was peripheral blood. CDR3 residues: CASSSQLPGQGFPPLHF. The CDR3 nucleotides are TGTGCCAGCAGTTCTCAATTACCGGGACAGGGTTTTCCCCCCCTCCACTTT.